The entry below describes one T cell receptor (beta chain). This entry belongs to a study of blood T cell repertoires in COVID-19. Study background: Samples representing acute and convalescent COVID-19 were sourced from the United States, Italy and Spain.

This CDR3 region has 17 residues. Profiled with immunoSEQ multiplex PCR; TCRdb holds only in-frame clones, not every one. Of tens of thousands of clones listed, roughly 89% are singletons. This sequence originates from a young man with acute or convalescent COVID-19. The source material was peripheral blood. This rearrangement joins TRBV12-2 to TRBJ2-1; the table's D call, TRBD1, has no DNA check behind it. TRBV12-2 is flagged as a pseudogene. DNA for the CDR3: TGTGCAAGTCGCCCAGATCCGGGACAGGGGGCTGTGGATGAGCAGTTCTTC. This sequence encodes CASRPDPGQGAVDEQFF.